This T cell receptor (beta chain) originates from a study of blood T cell repertoires in COVID-19. Ages ranged from about 18 to 89 years, with residence in some 25 US areas. Original processing methods: Amplified reference gene primers provided the basis for estimating nucleated cell counts. Data came from immunoSEQ multiplex PCR; TCRdb stores just in-frame clones and leaves some out. The DNA gave D and trimming, while V, J and clone size come from that table. The sample carries approximately 200,000 clones, 80% to 90% recorded once. Trimming left V 5 bases short and J 0 bases short, with 13 bases between. The CDR3 runs 15 residues. CDR1 is SGHVS, CDR2 FQNEAQ, per germline.

V and J are TRBV7-8 and TRBJ2-5; maybe TRBD2 (6 bases). The TCR comes from a woman aged 40 to 50 with acute COVID-19. The sequencing sample was made of PBMCs or T cells enriched from blood (not recorded which). For the CDR3, the DNA is TGTGCCAGCAGCCCGGGACGGGGGTACCAAGAGACCCAGTACTTC. Its translation: CASSPGRGYQETQYF.